This T cell receptor (beta chain) is drawn from a study of blood T cell repertoires in COVID-19. Study at large: Sites across the United States, Italy and Spain contributed samples from acute and convalescent COVID-19. PBMCs, B-cell-depleted T cells, or T cells were the source of the cDNA or gDNA that made up the material.

Authors' processing steps: For nucleated cells, counts were estimated from reference gene primer amplification. TCRdb keeps only in-frame clones here, not all; method: immunoSEQ multiplex PCR. V and J calls and clone size follow that table, whereas D and trimming were derived from the DNA. The repertoire holds a few hundred thousand clones, with approximately 91% as singletons. Trimming stripped 5 bases from V and 6 bases from J, with 16 bases between. Per the germline V gene, CDR1 is ENHRY and CDR2 is SYGVKD. The CDR3 totals 14 residues. Recruited during active infection, patients (from Seattle) were subsequently followed longitudinally.

Sequences were obtained from peripheral blood. The rearrangement joins TRBV10-3 to TRBJ1-1; D not certain. This TCR was sampled from a man in his fifties or sixties with COVID-19, enrolled during active disease. CDR3 residues: CAISTAGRGAEAFF. The CDR3 DNA reads TGTGCCATCAGTACAGCGGGCCGCGGCGCTGAAGCTTTCTTT.